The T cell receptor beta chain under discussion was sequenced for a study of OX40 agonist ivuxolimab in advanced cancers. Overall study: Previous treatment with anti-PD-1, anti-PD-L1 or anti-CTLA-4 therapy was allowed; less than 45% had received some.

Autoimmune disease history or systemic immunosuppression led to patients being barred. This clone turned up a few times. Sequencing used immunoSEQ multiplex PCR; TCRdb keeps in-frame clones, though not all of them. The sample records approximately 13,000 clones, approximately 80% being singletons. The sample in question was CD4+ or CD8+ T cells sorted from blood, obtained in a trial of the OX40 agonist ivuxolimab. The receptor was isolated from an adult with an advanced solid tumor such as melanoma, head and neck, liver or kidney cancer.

CDR3 coding DNA: TGTGCCAGCAAAAGCGGGGCCTTGAACGAGCAGTACTTC. Translation gives CASKSGALNEQYF. This chain uses TRBV11-3 with TRBJ2-7, with 7 bases lining up with TRBD2. The CDR3 is made up of 13 amino acids. V dropped 7 bases and J dropped 5; count of bases not matched to a gene: 8. The germline gives CDR1 SGHNT, CDR2 YENEEA.